A single sample gave rise to the 18 T cell receptor beta chains below, sequenced in a study of cytomegalovirus exposure and HLA in healthy donors. The table came from immunoSEQ multiplex PCR; TCRdb's copy has only in-frame clones and leaves some out. The data show more than 95,000 clones, 70% to 90% seen once. Sequencing input: PBMCs. The receptors originated from a woman under 30 in good health and CMV-seronegative.

This chain uses TRBV5-1 with TRBJ2-1; TRBD1 aligns across 11 bases. Trimming cost V 4 bases and J 7 bases; bases outside gene matches: 13. Germline-derived CDR1 and CDR2 are SGHRS and YFSETQ. The length of the CDR3 is 17 residues. The CDR3 sequence is CASSMGTGGDPQNEQFF. CDR3 in DNA: TGCGCCAGCAGCATGGGGACAGGGGGGGATCCACAAAATGAGCAGTTCTTC.

In nucleotides, the CDR3 is TGCGCCAGCAGCCAAGAGGGGCCCGGAAACACCATATATTTT. It translates to CASSQEGPGNTIYF. The chain couples TRBV4-1 to TRBJ1-3, with D perhaps TRBD1 (5 bases). Germline CDR1 and CDR2: MGHRA and YSYEKL. The CDR3 has 14 amino acids. The V gene lost 0 bases and the J gene lost 4 bases, with 7 bases spanning the gap.

The chain employs TRBV28 and TRBJ2-3; D uncertain. The germline V gene has CDR1 MDHEN and CDR2 SYDVKM. Trimming left V 5 bases short and J 4 bases short, with 10 bases between. The CDR3 contains 13 residues. The CDR3 sequence: CASSSVGADTQYF. For the CDR3, the DNA is TGTGCCAGCAGTAGCGTCGGCGCAGATACGCAGTATTTT.

This chain joins TRBV19 and TRBJ1-2, with 9 bases aligning to TRBD1. V lost 4 bases, J lost 7 bases, and 7 bases stayed unmatched. Per germline, CDR1 LNHDA and CDR2 SQIVND (reference sequence). The CDR3 contains 14 residues. CDR3 bases: TGTGCCAGTAGTACCACAGGGGGCGCGGGTGGCTACACCTTC. This translates into CASSTTGGAGGYTF. The full variable domain, completed using reference TRBV19 and TRBJ1-2, is DGGITQSPKYLFRKEGQNVTLSCEQNLNHDAMYWYRQDPGQGLRLIYYSQIVNDFQKGDIAEGYSVSREKKESFPLTVTSAQKNPTAFYLCASSTTGGAGGYTFGSGTRLTVV.

V is TRBV10-3 and J is TRBJ1-1; 7 bases align to TRBD1. Germline V gene sequence: CDR1 ENHRY, CDR2 SYGVKD. After removal of 7 bases from V and 2 bases from J, the junction contained 4 bases not matched to a gene. The CDR3 runs 13 residues. CDR3 bases: TGTGCCATCACCGGACAGGTAAACACTGAAGCTTTCTTT. Translation: CAITGQVNTEAFF.

The chain recombines TRBV5-4 with TRBJ2-7; D remains ambiguous. Between the trimmed V and J ends, which lost 0 bases and 2 bases, there was a span of 9 bases. The germline V gene has CDR1 SGHNT and CDR2 YYREEE (reference sequence). The CDR3 consists of 14 residues. The CDR3 region has the DNA TGTGCCAGCAGCTTGGGCGGCAGAACCTACGAGCAGTACTTC. It is translated as CASSLGGRTYEQYF.

The gene calls are TRBV27 and TRBJ2-4; 11 nucleotides agree with TRBD2. This CDR3 contains 19 residues. V dropped 0 bases and J dropped 1; count of bases not matched to a gene: 8. Germline V gene sequence: CDR1 MNHEY, CDR2 SMNVEV (reference sequence). The CDR3 DNA follows: TGTGCCAGCAGTTTATCCGTCGGTTCTAGCGGGGGGGCCAAAAACATTCAGTACTTC. Its translation is CASSLSVGSSGGAKNIQYF.

The chain has TRBV6-5 and TRBJ1-1; D is undetermined. CDR3 length equals 16 residues. Trimming removed 2 bases at V and 0 bases at J, with 13 bases between. Germline lookup yields CDR1 MNHEY and CDR2 SVGAGI. DNA for the CDR3: TGTGCCAGCAGTTACGGTCCCCAGTCCATGAACACTGAAGCTTTCTTT. Translating it yields CASSYGPQSMNTEAFF.

The chain joins TRBV2 to TRBJ1-5; the match to TRBD1 covers 10 bases. Germline-derived CDR1 and CDR2 are SNHLY and FYNNEI. Losses at the gene ends were 4 bases for V and 6 bases for J; bases not matched to a gene: 3. The CDR3 extends over 14 amino acids. The CDR3 here is CASSVTGGFQPQHF. As DNA, the CDR3 is TGTGCCAGCAGTGTGACAGGGGGCTTTCAGCCCCAGCATTTT.

The chain uses TRBV11-3 and TRBJ1-2; D is uncertain. Deletions cut 0 bases from V and 10 bases from J, with 9 bases between. The CDR3 runs to 12 residues. Germline V gene sequence: CDR1 SGHNT, CDR2 YENEEA. The CDR3 is CASSLEWQDYTF. The CDR3, as DNA: TGTGCCAGCAGCTTAGAGTGGCAGGACTACACCTTC.

This clone appeared once. The gene calls are TRBV19 and TRBJ2-2, with D tentatively TRBD2 (5 bases). This CDR3 contains 13 residues. Germline V gives CDR1 LNHDA, CDR2 SQIVND (reference sequence). V shed 3 bases and J shed 3 bases, with 5 bases lying between them. The CDR3 loop reads CASSIGDTGELFF. The CDR3 DNA is TGTGCCAGTAGTATCGGGGACACCGGGGAGCTGTTTTTT.

The chain recombines TRBV7-3 with TRBJ2-5, with a possible D match to TRBD1 (5 bases). The CDR3 is 15 residues long. Germline CDR1 is SGHTA and CDR2 is FQGTGA. V gave up 2 bases and J gave up 5 bases, with 15 bases separating them. CDR3 region: CASSLSGSGLETQYF. For the CDR3, the DNA is TGTGCCAGCAGCTTATCAGGATCAGGGTTGGAGACCCAGTACTTC.

The chain couples TRBV7-6 to TRBJ2-7; 7 bases are shared with TRBD2. CDR3 length: 13 amino acids. Trimming at V came to 5 bases and at J to 6 bases, leaving 7 bases not matched to a gene. Germline V gene data show CDR1 as SGHVS and CDR2 as FNYEAQ. For the CDR3, the DNA is TGTGCCAGCAGCAAAACTGGCGGGAGCGAGCAGTACTTC. Protein: CASSKTGGSEQYF.

V usage is TRBV27 and J usage is TRBJ2-7, with D uncertain. This CDR3 has 13 amino acids. The V end was cut by 1 base, the J end by 6 bases, with 10 bases between. Looked up from germline, CDR1 is MNHEY and CDR2 is SMNVEV (reference sequence). CDR3 residues: CASSLLGVGEQYF. Written as DNA, the CDR3 is TGTGCCAGCAGTTTATTGGGCGTAGGCGAGCAGTACTTC.

CDR3 sequence reads: CASSEGAGTGAFF. In DNA form, the CDR3 reads TGTGCCAGCAGTGAAGGTGCGGGGACGGGGGCTTTCTTT. The chain employs TRBV6-1 and TRBJ1-1; D may be TRBD1 (5 bases). The CDR3 loop spans 13 amino acids. Germline values: CDR1 MNHNS, CDR2 SASEGT. Trimming removed 1 base at V and 11 bases at J, with 14 bases between.

V usage is TRBV11-2 and J usage is TRBJ2-1; the match to TRBD2 covers 8 bases. The length of the CDR3 is 15 residues. Per the germline V gene, CDR1 is SGHAT and CDR2 is FQNNGV. J was trimmed by 7 bases and V by 1 base; bases with no gene match: 6. The CDR3 DNA is TGTGCCAGCAGCTTAGGGGCGGGGGGTTATAATGAGCAGTTCTTC. This codes for CASSLGAGGYNEQFF.

This clone appeared a few times. The chain recombines TRBV4-1 with TRBJ2-7, with 8 bases aligning to TRBD1. There are 14 residues in the CDR3. The V gene end was trimmed by 0 bases and the J gene end by 6 bases; junction bases not matched to a gene: 4. Looked up from germline, CDR1 is MGHRA and CDR2 is YSYEKL. CDR3 in amino acids: CASSQDRGLREQYF. In DNA, the CDR3 is TGCGCCAGCAGCCAAGACAGGGGGCTGCGCGAGCAGTACTTC.

V is TRBV21-1 and J is TRBJ2-7; the table gives TRBD1 as D, unverified against the DNA. TRBV21-1 is a known pseudogene. The CDR3 has 20 amino acids. CDR3 DNA sequence: TGTGCCAGCAGCAATCTGTCGGCAGGGTGTTCCCCGATCCCTCCCTACGAGCAGTACTTC. This translates into CASSNLSAGCSPIPPYEQYF.